This T cell receptor (beta chain) originates from a study of T and B cells in COVID-19 patients. The study's findings and limits: Early severe-case samples and blood from mildly ill patients during symptoms were in short supply. In COVID-19 patients, T cell receptor beta variable and joining gene use was reportedly strongly skewed. The recovered cohort had around 2,000 exclusive TCR clusters, including 25 to 35 low generation probability clusters.

Each TRB amplification used roughly 220-550 ng of genomic DNA from blood. TRB rearrangements were amplified by multiplex PCR with BIOMED2 TRB-A/B primers. TCRdb called the multiplex PCR reads again in MiXCR, with one record for every CDR3 protein. The repertoire includes about 27,000 distinct CDR3 sequences, approximately 30% of them detected once, and 1.7% sits in the top ten. This clonotype ranks as medium-sized. The antigen is unknown. Deletions cut 0 bases from V and 10 bases from J, with 7 bases between. The CDR3 is 12 amino acids. Germline-derived CDR1 and CDR2 are MNHEY and SVGAGI. This sequence was found in a human donor who had recovered from COVID-19. The chain is built from TRBV6-5 and TRBJ2-1; D is ambiguous. Sequencing used blood. The chain's CDR3 is CASSYSGREQFF. CDR3 sequence (DNA): TGTGCCAGCAGTTACTCGGGAAGGGAGCAGTTCTTC.